This T cell receptor (beta chain) was found in a study of Tregs in tolerant kidney transplant recipients. Across the whole study: Related graft donors supplied nonmyeloablative bone marrow transplants, and mixed chimerism was transient.

The method was immunoSEQ multiplex PCR; TCRdb's version includes in-frame clones alone and lacks a portion of them. This table has around 78,000 clones, 85% to 95% appearing once. CDR1 and CDR2 (germline): KGHSH, LQKENI. With V trimmed by 3 bases and J by 1 base, 3 bases remained unmatched. The length of the CDR3 is 16 residues. In regard to this clone: Antigen: not known.

Study findings and constraints: In tolerant patients, donor-specific Tregs outgrew total Tregs, suggesting antigen-driven expansion.

This specimen consisted of Tregs from blood, obtained before the transplant. The V gene is TRBV18, the J gene TRBJ2-2; 9 nucleotides line up with TRBD2. This TCR was recovered from a human donor who received a combined kidney and bone marrow transplant. Here the CDR3 DNA reads TGTGCCAGCTCACCTCTAGCGGGATTGAACACCGGGGAGCTGTTTTTT. It yields the protein CASSPLAGLNTGELFF. The full variable domain, rest sourced from reference TRBV18 and TRBJ2-2, is NAGVMQNPRHLVRRRGQEARLRCSPMKGHSHVYWYRQLPEEGLKFMVYLQKENIIDESGMPKERFSAEFPKEGPSILRIQQVVRGDSAAYFCASSPLAGLNTGELFFGEGSRLTVL.